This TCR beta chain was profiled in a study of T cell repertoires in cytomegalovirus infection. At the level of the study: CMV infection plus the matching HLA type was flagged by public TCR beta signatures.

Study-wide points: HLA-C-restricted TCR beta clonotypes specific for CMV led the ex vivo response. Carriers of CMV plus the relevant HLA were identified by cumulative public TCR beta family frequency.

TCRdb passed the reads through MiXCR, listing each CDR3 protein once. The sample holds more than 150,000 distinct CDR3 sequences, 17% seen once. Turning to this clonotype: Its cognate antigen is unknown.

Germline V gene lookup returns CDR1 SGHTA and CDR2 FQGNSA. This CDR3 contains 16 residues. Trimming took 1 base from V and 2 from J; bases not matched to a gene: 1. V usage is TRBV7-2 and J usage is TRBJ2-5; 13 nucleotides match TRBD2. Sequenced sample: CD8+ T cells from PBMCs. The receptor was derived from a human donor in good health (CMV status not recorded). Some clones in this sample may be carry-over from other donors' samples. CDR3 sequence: CASSLVTSGRQETQYF. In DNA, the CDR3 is TGTGCCAGCAGCTTAGTGACTAGCGGGAGGCAAGAGACCCAGTACTTC.